A single sample gave rise to the 14 T cell receptor beta chains below, sequenced in a study of Ad26.COV2.S vaccination and SARS-CoV-2 variants. Using immunoSEQ multiplex PCR, the repertoire was profiled, and TCRdb retains in-frame clones only, with some absent. The sample includes some 350,000 clones, just over 90% seen only once; the top ten take around 4%. The sequencing used peripheral blood, collected after recovery from COVID-19. The receptors were gathered from a human donor who had recovered from COVID-19.

Only one count was recorded for this clone. V gene TRBV7-2 combines with J gene TRBJ1-2; TRBD1 matches 8 bases. CDR3 size: 14 residues. Germline loops: CDR1 SGHTA, CDR2 FQGNSA. J was trimmed by 2 bases and V by 5 bases; bases with no gene match: 4. The CDR3 reads CASSPQGANYGYTF. DNA of the CDR3: TGTGCCAGCAGCCCTCAGGGGGCCAACTATGGCTACACCTTC.

This chain uses TRBV7-2 with TRBJ2-6, with D unresolved. This CDR3 region has 16 residues. The germline V and J ends were trimmed by 2 bases and 0 bases, with 8 bases remaining between them. Germline values: CDR1 SGHTA, CDR2 FQGNSA. The DNA of the CDR3 is TGTGCCAGCAGCTTATACCAGAGCTCTGGGGCCAACGTCCTGACTTTC. It specifies CASSLYQSSGANVLTF.

This clone was detected only once. V gene TRBV15 combines with J gene TRBJ2-1; TRBD2 matches at 8 bases. This CDR3 has 17 residues. Germline CDR1 LNHNV, CDR2 YYDKDF (reference sequence). V was clipped by 6 bases and J by 4 bases; unmatched bases: 14. The CDR3 DNA follows: TGTGCCACCAGTCCCGGGCAGCGGGGGATTGGATACAATGAGCAGTTCTTC. It encodes CATSPGQRGIGYNEQFF.

The genes are TRBV9 and TRBJ2-3, with D possibly TRBD1 on 5 matching bases. This CDR3 has 14 residues. Germline CDR1 SGDLS, CDR2 YYNGEE. Between the trimmed V and J ends, which lost 0 bases and 9 bases, there was a span of 14 bases. CDR3 coding DNA: TGTGCCAGCAGCGTAGATGACAGAGGCCCAACGCAGTATTTT. As protein: CASSVDDRGPTQYF.

In nucleotides, the CDR3 is TGTGCCAGCAGCTTACCTGTGGGTGGGGGCCAAGAGCAGTACTTC. It encodes CASSLPVGGGQEQYF. The gene calls are TRBV5-4 and TRBJ2-7; D is perhaps TRBD1 (6 bases). V dropped 2 bases and J dropped 7 bases, with 19 bases sitting between them. CDR3 length equals 15 residues. CDR1 and CDR2 from the germline V gene are SGHNT and YYREEE (reference sequence).

The V and J genes are TRBV19 and TRBJ2-3; no firm D call. The CDR3 runs 14 residues. The V end was cut by 2 bases, the J end by 4 bases, with 10 bases between. The germline V gene has CDR1 LNHDA and CDR2 SQIVND (reference sequence). The CDR3 nucleotides read TGTGCCAGTAGTATACCCCTCCGCGCAGATACGCAGTATTTT. Translated, it gives CASSIPLRADTQYF.

The chain has TRBV14 and TRBJ1-5; D ambiguous. Germline CDR1 SGHDN, CDR2 FVKESK. V lost 5 bases and J lost 3, with 11 bases in between. This CDR3 contains 14 residues. DNA for the CDR3: TGTGCCAGCAGCGGTTCCGGATTCAATCAGCCCCAGCATTTT. Amino acid sequence: CASSGSGFNQPQHF. Together with reference TRBV14 and TRBJ1-5, the CDR3 gives the full variable domain: EAGVTQFPSHSVIEKGQTVTLRCDPISGHDNLYWYRRVMGKEIKFLLHFVKESKQDESGMPNNRFLAERTGGTYSTLKVQPAELEDSGVYFCASSGSGFNQPQHFGDGTRLSIL.

The chain couples TRBV27 to TRBJ1-6; D remains ambiguous. Deletions cut 6 bases from V and 0 bases from J, with 12 bases between. CDR3 size: 16 residues. Germline CDR1 reads MNHEY; CDR2 reads SMNVEV (reference sequence). The CDR3 DNA is TGTGCCAGCAGCCCGGAATATCGCTCCTATAATTCACCCCTCCACTTT. This translates into CASSPEYRSYNSPLHF.

As for this clone: Different DNA sequences within this sample yield the same CDR3. The CDR3 here is CASSLGRNSPLHF. The CDR3 DNA follows: TGTGCCAGCAGTTTAGGGCGGAATTCACCCCTCCACTTT. The chain couples TRBV12-3 or TRBV12-4 to TRBJ1-6; D uncertain. The length of the CDR3 is 13 residues. The ends were cut back, 1 base at V and 7 bases at J, with 5 bases in the middle.

In the case of this clone: Other DNA sequences in the sample encode the same CDR3. This chain uses TRBV4-1 with TRBJ1-4; D unresolved. CDR1 is MGHRA and CDR2 is YSYEKL in the germline V gene. V shed 1 base and J shed 4 bases, with 4 bases lying between them. The CDR3 runs to 13 residues. CDR3 sequence reads: CASSQGSNEKLFF. The CDR3 DNA follows: TGCGCCAGCAGCCAAGGAAGTAATGAAAAACTGTTTTTT.

A single count supports this clone. The rearrangement links TRBV19 to TRBJ2-7, with D tentatively TRBD1 or TRBD2 (5 bases each). The germline CDR1 and CDR2 sequences are LNHDA and SQIVND (reference sequence). Trimming took 6 bases from V and 1 from J, leaving 16 bases between them. The CDR3 spans 15 residues. The CDR3 region is CASSPGYGASYEQYF. The DNA of the CDR3 is TGTGCCAGTAGCCCCGGGTACGGGGCGTCCTACGAGCAGTACTTC. Full variable domain (rest looked up from reference TRBV19 and TRBJ2-7): DGGITQSPKYLFRKEGQNVTLSCEQNLNHDAMYWYRQDPGQGLRLIYYSQIVNDFQKGDIAEGYSVSREKKESFPLTVTSAQKNPTAFYLCASSPGYGASYEQYFGPGTRLTVT.

CDR3 sequence (DNA): TGTGCCAGCTCACCCCTTGCAATAATGACAGGGCCGGGAGGTGGCACTGAAGCTTTCTTT. Translation: CASSPLAIMTGPGGGTEAFF. The V and J genes are TRBV18 and TRBJ1-1, with 7 bases matching TRBD1. The V gene's germline CDR1 is KGHSH and CDR2 LQKENI. Trimming removed 3 bases from V and 4 bases from J; junction bases left unmatched: 23. The CDR3 has 20 residues.

The V and J genes are TRBV9 and TRBJ2-1; D is perhaps TRBD2 (6 bases). The V gene lost 0 bases and the J gene lost 5 bases, with 9 bases spanning the gap. Germline CDR1 and CDR2: SGDLS and YYNGEE. The CDR3 totals 14 residues. The DNA of the CDR3 is TGTGCCAGCAGCGTAGTTGGGGAGGACAATGAGCAGTTCTTC. It yields the protein CASSVVGEDNEQFF.

This clone was found a few times. This chain uses TRBV14 with TRBJ2-5; no clear D. The CDR3 extends over 13 amino acids. Germline V gene lookup returns CDR1 SGHDN and CDR2 FVKESK. Trimming removed 4 bases from V and 6 bases from J, with 12 bases in between. Here the CDR3 reads CASSPDLVKTQYF. CDR3 nucleotide sequence: TGTGCCAGCAGCCCTGACCTCGTAAAGACCCAGTACTTC.